The clone carrying this T cell receptor beta chain was observed a few times. This record belongs to a study of control samples from healthy donors and cancer patients. The V and J ends lost 0 bases and 6 bases respectively, with 10 bases between them. The CDR3 runs 14 residues. Germline V gene lookup returns CDR1 MNHEY and CDR2 SVGAGI. The data were produced by immunoSEQ multiplex PCR, yet TCRdb's version contains in-frame clones alone and is incomplete. The sample records roughly 76,000 clones, around 94% being singletons. The receptor comes from a woman aged 40 to 49 in good health. The chain recombines TRBV6-5 with TRBJ2-3; D not resolved. The sequencing sample was made of blood. The CDR3 sequence is CASSYSGEEDTQYF. CDR3 in DNA: TGTGCCAGCAGTTACTCAGGAGAGGAGGATACGCAGTATTTT.